A single sample gave rise to the 29 T cell receptor beta chains below, sequenced in a study of T cell changes during pregnancy in multiple sclerosis. Sequencing used immunoSEQ multiplex PCR; TCRdb keeps in-frame clones, though not all of them. The repertoire holds tens of thousands of clones, 93% seen once, with 3% to 4.5% in the top ten. Sequences were derived from CD8+ T cells from peripheral blood mononuclear cells, sampled after pregnancy. The origin of the receptors is a female donor with multiple sclerosis, enrolled in a pregnancy study.

The chain couples TRBV5-1 to TRBJ2-2; 8 bases line up with TRBD2. V was pared by 3 bases and J by 7 bases, with 14 bases of the junction left unmatched. This CDR3 has 17 residues. Germline loops: CDR1 SGHRS, CDR2 YFSETQ. The CDR3 region has the DNA TGCGCCAGCAGCTCAAGACCGGGACTAGGATCCGTCGGGGAGCTGTTTTTT. This codes for CASSSRPGLGSVGELFF.

The J gene is TRBJ1-1, the V gene TRBV27; D remains ambiguous. CDR1 is MNHEY, CDR2 SMNVEV, per germline (reference sequence). CDR3 length equals 14 residues. Trimming removed 6 bases at V and 1 base at J, with 12 bases between. CDR3 in DNA: TGTGCCAGCAGCTGGAGTCACTCGAACACTGAAGCTTTCTTT. Translated, it gives CASSWSHSNTEAFF.

This chain links TRBV6-4 with TRBJ2-2, with D unresolved. CDR1 and CDR2 from the germline V gene are MRHNA and SNTAGT. Trimming left V 6 bases short and J 5 bases short, with 7 bases between. The CDR3 length is 12 residues. The CDR3 here is CASRGPTGELFF. CDR3 nucleotides: TGTGCCAGCAGGGGCCCGACCGGGGAGCTGTTTTTT.

V gene TRBV15 combines with J gene TRBJ2-7, with D possibly matching TRBD2 (6 bases). The length of the CDR3 is 13 residues. Trimming stripped 11 bases from V and 2 bases from J, with 16 bases between. Germline CDR1 and CDR2: LNHNV and YYDKDF (reference sequence). The CDR3 nucleotides are TGTGCCGCGGGGCGGGGAGAGGCCTACGAGCAGTACTTC. Protein: CAAGRGEAYEQYF.

This clone was recorded only once. The chain carries TRBV27 and TRBJ2-1; D uncertain. Trimming removed 2 bases from V and 0 bases from J, with 11 bases in between. CDR1 is MNHEY, CDR2 SMNVEV, per germline (reference sequence). CDR3 length equals 16 residues. CDR3 nucleotides: TGTGCCAGCAGTTTACCGAGTCCGAGCTCCTACAATGAGCAGTTCTTC. It yields the protein CASSLPSPSSYNEQFF.

The gene calls are TRBV28 and TRBJ1-1; 9 bases align to TRBD1. V dropped 1 base and J dropped 5; count of bases not matched to a gene: 8. The CDR3 contains 16 residues. In germline, CDR1 is MDHEN, CDR2 SYDVKM. CDR3 DNA sequence: TGTGCCAGCAGTTTATTGGGGGACAGGGTGGGGACTGAAGCTTTCTTT. Protein product: CASSLLGDRVGTEAFF.

The chain combines TRBV6-6 with TRBJ1-2; tentatively, D is TRBD1 (5 bases). CDR1 and CDR2 from the germline V gene are MNHNY and SVGAGI (reference sequence). V lost 5 bases and J lost 1, with 14 bases in between. This CDR3 contains 15 residues. CDR3 amino acids: CASSHNPTVNYGYTF. The CDR3 DNA is TGTGCCAGCAGTCACAACCCGACAGTTAACTATGGCTACACCTTC.

The CDR3 is CASSFVSGSTDTQYF. The DNA for the CDR3 is TGTGCCAGCAGTTTCGTTAGCGGCAGCACAGATACGCAGTATTTT. The chain couples TRBV27 to TRBJ2-3; possibly TRBD2 for D (6 bases). V lost 3 bases and J lost 0, with 10 bases in between. Looked up from germline, CDR1 is MNHEY and CDR2 is SMNVEV (reference sequence). The CDR3 consists of 15 residues.

This chain uses TRBV15 with TRBJ1-2; D gene unclear. The ends were cut back, 0 bases at V and 4 bases at J, with 21 bases in the middle. Germline CDR1 is LNHNV and CDR2 is YYDKDF (reference sequence). CDR3 size: 18 residues. The CDR3 region is CATSRDLLSVTGRYGYTF. The CDR3 DNA reads TGTGCCACCAGCAGAGATCTGTTGAGCGTGACGGGTCGCTATGGCTACACCTTC.

The rearrangement links TRBV27 to TRBJ2-2; the match to TRBD1 covers 7 bases. This CDR3 comprises 14 residues. Germline V gives CDR1 MNHEY, CDR2 SMNVEV (reference sequence). J was trimmed by 3 bases and V by 6 bases; bases with no gene match: 4. DNA for the CDR3: TGTGCCAGCAGCCCAGGGGGATACACCGGGGAGCTGTTTTTT. Amino acid sequence: CASSPGGYTGELFF.

This rearrangement joins TRBV4-1 to TRBJ1-2; tentative D call: TRBD1 (6 bases). Trimming left V 0 bases short and J 6 bases short, with 11 bases between. CDR3 length: 14 amino acids. Germline V gives CDR1 MGHRA, CDR2 YSYEKL. CDR3 loop: CASSQDISGDGYTF. The CDR3 coding sequence is TGCGCCAGCAGCCAAGATATATCAGGGGATGGCTACACCTTC.

The rearrangement links TRBV7-8 to TRBJ2-2, with 9 bases fitting TRBD2. Germline CDR1 reads SGHVS; CDR2 reads FQNEAQ. The V and J ends lost 5 bases and 7 bases, in that order; junction bases with no gene match: 5. The CDR3 is 14 amino acids. CDR3 sequence reads: CASSQRGADGELFF. The CDR3 nucleotides are TGTGCCAGCAGCCAGCGGGGGGCCGACGGGGAGCTGTTTTTT. Supplemented by reference TRBV7-8 and TRBJ2-2, the full variable domain reads GAGVSQSPRYKVAKRGQDVALRCDPISGHVSLFWYQQALGQGPEFLTYFQNEAQLDKSGLPSDRFFAERPEGSVSTLKIQRTQQEDSAVYLCASSQRGADGELFFGEGSRLTVL.

The chain is built from TRBV19 and TRBJ2-1; 12 nucleotides match TRBD2. J was trimmed by 8 bases and V by 6 bases; bases with no gene match: 14. The length of the CDR3 is 17 residues. Germline lookup yields CDR1 LNHDA and CDR2 SQIVND (reference sequence). CDR3 region: CASSPEPLAGGPYEQFF. For the CDR3, the DNA is TGTGCCAGTAGCCCGGAGCCCCTAGCGGGAGGGCCCTATGAGCAGTTCTTC.

The chain employs TRBV7-9 and TRBJ2-1, with 7 bases aligning to TRBD2. The germline V gene encodes CDR1 SEHNR and CDR2 FQNEAQ (reference sequence). The CDR3 extends over 16 amino acids. V gave up 5 bases and J gave up 0 bases; unmatched junction bases: 7. In DNA form, the CDR3 reads TGTGCCAGCAGCCCAGAAGCGGGGTACTCCTACAATGAGCAGTTCTTC. Translation gives CASSPEAGYSYNEQFF.

CDR3 sequence (DNA): TGTGCCAGCAGTTTAGGCGGCACCGCCTACGAGCAGTACTTC. Translation: CASSLGGTAYEQYF. The V gene is TRBV28, the J gene TRBJ2-7; D is unclear. The germline gives CDR1 MDHEN, CDR2 SYDVKM. Trimming removed 2 bases from V and 2 bases from J, with 10 bases in between. The CDR3 is 14 amino acids.

This rearrangement joins TRBV14 to TRBJ2-7, with 12 bases that match TRBD1. CDR3 length: 14 residues. Germline V gives CDR1 SGHDN, CDR2 FVKESK. The J segment lost 6 bases and the V segment lost 6 bases, leaving 6 bases of the junction unmatched. CDR3 DNA: TGTGCCAGCAGTCCCGGGACAGGGGGCTTCGAGCAGTACTTC. Amino acid sequence: CASSPGTGGFEQYF.

This sequence joins TRBV5-8 and TRBJ2-7; TRBD2 agrees at 9 bases. The CDR3 has 15 residues. Germline V lookup: CDR1 SGHTS, CDR2 YDEGEE. With V trimmed by 0 bases and J by 2 bases, 3 bases remained unmatched. In DNA form, the CDR3 reads TGTGCCAGCAGCTTGGGACTAGCGGAACCCTACGAGCAGTACTTC. This gives the protein CASSLGLAEPYEQYF.

The chain uses TRBV11-2 and TRBJ1-1; TRBD1 matches 7 bases. The CDR3 covers 19 residues. Germline CDR1 and CDR2: SGHAT and FQNNGV. Trimming at V came to 5 bases and at J to 3 bases, leaving 21 bases not matched to a gene. The CDR3 region has the DNA TGTGCCAGCAGCCTGACCTCGGGACAGTCTCAACAACATTACACTGAAGCTTTCTTT. It specifies CASSLTSGQSQQHYTEAFF.

The V gene is TRBV5-6, the J gene TRBJ1-6, with a possible D match to TRBD1 (5 bases). Germline V lookup: CDR1 SGHDT, CDR2 YYEEEE. The V gene lost 2 bases and the J gene lost 17 bases, with 14 bases spanning the gap. The CDR3 sequence is 12 residues long. CDR3 protein: CASSLRQSKVHF. The CDR3 nucleotides are TGTGCCAGCAGCTTAAGACAGTCTAAAGTCCACTTT.

The V and J genes are TRBV28 and TRBJ2-1; 7 positions match TRBD1. This CDR3 contains 16 residues. V lost 6 bases and J lost 3; bases outside the gene matches: 11. The V gene's germline CDR1 is MDHEN and CDR2 SYDVKM. In DNA, the CDR3 is TGTGCCAGCAGCCACATTCAGGGACAGTTCTACAATGAGCAGTTCTTC. This encodes CASSHIQGQFYNEQFF.

This chain connects TRBV2 to TRBJ1-1; 7 bases agree with TRBD1. V dropped 7 bases and J dropped 0; count of bases not matched to a gene: 14. The CDR3 covers 17 residues. In germline, CDR1 is SNHLY, CDR2 FYNNEI. Here the CDR3 DNA reads TGTGCCAGCACCACACCGGAACAGGGGCTCGTGAACACTGAAGCTTTCTTT. Translating it yields CASTTPEQGLVNTEAFF. Full variable domain (rest looked up from reference TRBV2 and TRBJ1-1): EPEVTQTPSHQVTQMGQEVILRCVPISNHLYFYWYRQILGQKVEFLVSFYNNEISEKSEIFDDQFSVERPDGSNFTLKIRSTKLEDSAMYFCASTTPEQGLVNTEAFFGQGTRLTVV.

This chain uses TRBV2 with TRBJ2-1; no firm D call. The CDR3 runs to 17 residues. The V end lost 3 bases, the J end lost 0 bases, and 15 bases lay between the germline ends. Germline-derived CDR1 and CDR2 are SNHLY and FYNNEI. The CDR3 spells CASSDLGVISSYNEQFF. CDR3 coding DNA: TGTGCCAGCAGTGATCTCGGTGTCATTAGCTCCTACAATGAGCAGTTCTTC.

The genes are TRBV4-3 and TRBJ1-2, with D uncertain. CDR1 is LGHNA and CDR2 is YSLEER in the germline V gene. V lost 0 bases and J 4 bases, leaving 12 bases between the germline ends. CDR3 size: 15 residues. DNA for the CDR3: TGCGCCAGCAGCCAAGAAGTCTTTCACATCTATGGCTACACCTTC. Amino acid sequence: CASSQEVFHIYGYTF.

This rearrangement joins TRBV10-1 to TRBJ2-7; TRBD1 matches at 8 bases. The germline gives CDR1 WNHNN, CDR2 SYGVQD (reference sequence). This CDR3 is built from 16 residues. J was trimmed by 2 bases and V by 2 bases; bases with no gene match: 8. This CDR3 reads CASSELEGQAPYEQYF. CDR3 bases: TGCGCCAGCAGTGAGCTCGAGGGACAGGCCCCCTACGAGCAGTACTTC.

This clone was observed a single time. The rearrangement uses TRBV7-9 and TRBJ2-4; a possible D gene is TRBD1 (6 bases). Trimming took off 1 base at V and 8 bases at J, with 15 bases between the two ends. Germline-derived CDR1 and CDR2 are SEHNR and FQNEAQ (reference sequence). The CDR3 is 15 residues long. The CDR3 spells CASSLGTTGIYIQYF. The CDR3, as DNA: TGTGCCAGCAGCTTAGGGACAACAGGGATTTACATTCAGTACTTC.

A single count supports this clone. The rearrangement joins TRBV6-5 to TRBJ2-5; D may be TRBD1 (6 bases). Germline CDR1 is MNHEY and CDR2 is SVGAGI. Trimming removed 2 bases at V and 5 bases at J, with 12 bases between. The CDR3 has 14 amino acids. The CDR3 here is CASSYNRESETQYF. Here the CDR3 DNA reads TGTGCCAGCAGTTACAACAGGGAATCTGAGACCCAGTACTTC.

The chain is built from TRBV29-1 and TRBJ2-7; 7 nucleotides match TRBD1. CDR3 length equals 13 residues. Germline V lookup: CDR1 SQVTM, CDR2 ANQGSEA. Germline trimming cut 6 bases from V and 5 bases from J; bases unmatched to any gene: 10. CDR3 nucleotide sequence: TGCAGCGTAGCCGACAGGGCACCAGACGAGCAGTACTTC. Encoded protein: CSVADRAPDEQYF.

V and J are TRBV7-6 and TRBJ1-4, with no clear D. The V gene lost 7 bases and the J gene lost 1 base, with 16 bases spanning the gap. The CDR3 totals 16 residues. Germline V CDR1 and CDR2: SGHVS, FNYEAQ. The CDR3 DNA follows: TGTGCCAGCACCCAAGGGTTAGAGGGAACTAATGAAAAACTGTTTTTT. Translated, it gives CASTQGLEGTNEKLFF.

The chain is built from TRBV29-1 and TRBJ2-1; TRBD2 agrees at 15 bases. The CDR3 covers 15 residues. The V segment lost 4 bases and the J segment 10 bases; nucleotides outside the gene matches: 8. The germline CDR1 and CDR2 sequences are SQVTM and ANQGSEA. The CDR3 DNA follows: TGCAGCGTTGTTGGACTAGCGGGAGGGCCAGGGGAGCAGTTCTTC. Encoded protein: CSVVGLAGGPGEQFF.